The present T cell receptor beta chain was sequenced within a study of blood T cell repertoires in COVID-19. Original processing notes: Reference gene primer amplification in the assay estimated nucleated cell counts. Produced via immunoSEQ multiplex PCR; TCRdb's table is partial and in-frame only. The D gene and trimming were derived from the DNA, and the V and J assignments and clone size from that table. The sample consists of about 200,000 clones, approximately 84% of them appearing once. This CDR3 has 16 residues. The germline CDR1 and CDR2 sequences are SGHRS and YFSETQ. V was cut by 4 bases and J by 6 bases, with 17 bases left in between. Recruits, aged 18 to 89 years, lived in 24 US areas. Recovery among Cohort 3 donors was established by two negative PCRs, clearance, or symptom resolution. This clone was picked up one time.

Sequencing was performed on PBMCs or T cells enriched from blood (not recorded which). The TCR originated in a man in his forties or fifties who had recovered from COVID-19. The genes are TRBV5-1 and TRBJ1-6; a possible D gene is TRBD1 (6 bases). CDR3 coding DNA: TGCGCCAGCAGCCTGGACGGTGGACAGCCTAATTCACCCCTCCACTTT. This sequence encodes CASSLDGGQPNSPLHF.